The 14 T cell receptor beta chains given below trace back to one sample, sequenced in a study of a mutant IDH1 vaccine in newly diagnosed glioma. These receptors' targets are unknown. Described time point: week 47, end of study. Mutant IDH1 20-mer peptide, at 300 ug, made up each vaccine dose, with topical imiquimod. Clones were sequenced by immunoSEQ multiplex PCR, and TCRdb holds only the in-frame ones, with some missing. The table has about 94,000 clones, roughly 89% seen once. The specimen was PBMCs, collected from a glioma patient whose treatment included an IDH1 peptide vaccine. Receptor source: a woman aged 50 to 65 with glioma.

V and J are TRBV28 and TRBJ1-1; TRBD1 might be the D (6 bases). Germline V gives CDR1 MDHEN, CDR2 SYDVKM. Trimming cost V 2 bases and J 2 bases, with 24 bases left between them. The CDR3 loop spans 19 amino acids. CDR3 DNA sequence: TGTGCCAGCAGTTTAAATGGATTAGGCAGGGGAGCTTTTAACACTGAAGCTTTCTTT. It is translated as CASSLNGLGRGAFNTEAFF.

The chain links TRBV5-1 to TRBJ1-1; perhaps TRBD1 as D (6 bases). The germline V gene encodes CDR1 SGHRS and CDR2 YFSETQ. This CDR3 region has 11 residues. V was clipped by 4 bases and J by 8 bases, with 9 bases between them. The chain's CDR3 is CASSGGQEAFF. The DNA for the CDR3 is TGCGCCAGCAGCGGAGGACAGGAAGCTTTCTTT.

The gene calls are TRBV6-6 and TRBJ1-5; D remains ambiguous. Trimming took 6 bases from V and 0 from J, leaving 15 bases between them. This CDR3 contains 16 residues. CDR1 and CDR2 from the germline V gene are MNHNY and SVGAGI (reference sequence). The CDR3 nucleotides are TGTGCCAGCAGCCCCGGGAGGGTCAATAGCAATCAGCCCCAGCATTTT. Amino acid sequence: CASSPGRVNSNQPQHF.

CDR3 sequence (DNA): TGTGCCAGCAGTTACTTTACCGGGGGGCGCACCGGGGAGCTGTTTTTT. It translates to CASSYFTGGRTGELFF. The rearrangement joins TRBV6-6 to TRBJ2-2; D might be TRBD2 (7 bases). The CDR3 sequence is 16 residues long. Per germline, CDR1 MNHNY and CDR2 SVGAGI (reference sequence). V was trimmed by 1 base and J by 4 bases, leaving 13 bases between them.

This clone showed up just once. The CDR3 coding sequence is TGTGCCAGCAGCTTAGCGGGGACAGGGGAACGGGGTGAAAAACTGTTTTTT. This gives the protein CASSLAGTGERGEKLFF. The V and J genes are TRBV7-9 and TRBJ1-4; 10 bases line up with TRBD1. Germline V CDR1 and CDR2: SEHNR, FQNEAQ (reference sequence). After removal of 0 bases from V and 7 bases from J, the junction contained 8 bases not matched to a gene. CDR3 size: 17 residues.

This CDR3 reads CSVGGVGNQPQHF. As DNA, the CDR3 is TGCAGCGTTGGGGGGGTAGGGAATCAGCCCCAGCATTTT. J is TRBJ1-5 and V is TRBV29-1, with D maybe TRBD1 (5 bases). Germline V gene lookup returns CDR1 SQVTM and CDR2 ANQGSEA. V was cut by 4 bases and J by 4 bases, with 11 bases left in between. The CDR3 consists of 13 residues.

This clone has just one count. The V gene is TRBV5-1, the J gene TRBJ1-6; D is perhaps TRBD1 (5 bases). The CDR3 runs to 13 residues. Trimming removed 8 bases at V and 6 bases at J, with 12 bases between. Germline loops: CDR1 SGHRS, CDR2 YFSETQ. The CDR3 sequence: CASSVGLNSPLHF. CDR3 DNA: TGCGCCAGTTCGGTGGGGCTTAATTCACCCCTCCACTTT. The full variable domain, in which reference TRBV5-1 and TRBJ1-6 provide the parts outside the CDR3, is KAGVTQTPRYLIKTRGQQVTLSCSPISGHRSVSWYQQTPGQGLQFLFEYFSETQRNKGNFPGRFSGRQFSNSRSEMNVSTLELGDSALYLCASSVGLNSPLHFGNGTRLTVT.

The CDR3 protein is CASSTGRTEAFF. The CDR3 DNA reads TGTGCCAGCAGCACCGGGAGGACTGAAGCTTTCTTT. The chain is built from TRBV7-9 and TRBJ1-1, with no clear D. The CDR3 consists of 12 residues. CDR1 SEHNR and CDR2 FQNEAQ come from the germline V gene (reference sequence). V dropped 5 bases and J dropped 5 bases, with 9 bases sitting between them.

V gene TRBV6-1 combines with J gene TRBJ1-3; tentative D call: TRBD1 (5 bases). Trimming shortened V by 2 bases and J by 2 bases, and 13 bases separated the two germline ends. The CDR3 consists of 16 residues. CDR1 is MNHNS and CDR2 is SASEGT in the germline V gene. The CDR3 nucleotides read TGTGCCAGCAGTGAAATCGGGGGAGTACCTGGAAACACCATATATTTT. Amino acids: CASSEIGGVPGNTIYF.

The chain couples TRBV5-1 to TRBJ2-1, with 9 bases that match TRBD2. This CDR3 has 16 amino acids. Germline lookup yields CDR1 SGHRS and CDR2 YFSETQ. V lost 5 bases, J lost 9 bases, and 15 bases stayed unmatched. The CDR3 here is CASSGSGSLGTGEQFF. The CDR3 DNA reads as TGCGCCAGCAGTGGTAGCGGGAGTTTGGGCACAGGTGAGCAGTTCTTC.

This clone has a single count. The rearrangement links TRBV28 to TRBJ1-4; perhaps TRBD1 as D (5 bases). Trimming removed 3 bases from V and 4 bases from J, with 6 bases in between. The germline gives CDR1 MDHEN, CDR2 SYDVKM. There are 13 residues in the CDR3. This chain's CDR3 is CASSLRGNEKLFF. The CDR3 bases are TGTGCCAGCAGTTTGAGGGGTAATGAAAAACTGTTTTTT.

The V and J genes are TRBV28 and TRBJ2-2; weak D call: TRBD2 (6 bases). Trimming cost V 2 bases and J 0 bases, with 7 bases left between them. This CDR3 region has 15 residues. Per the germline V gene, CDR1 is MDHEN and CDR2 is SYDVKM. The CDR3 is CASSLGGTNTGELFF. Here the CDR3 DNA reads TGTGCCAGCAGTTTAGGCGGGACGAACACCGGGGAGCTGTTTTTT.

DNA for the CDR3: TGTGCCAGCAGCCGGACTACCAGCGGGGCTGGGGCCAACGTCCTGACTTTC. This codes for CASSRTTSGAGANVLTF. This chain links TRBV7-6 with TRBJ2-6, with 7 nucleotides matching TRBD2. CDR1 and CDR2 from the germline V gene are SGHVS and FNYEAQ. Trimming at V came to 5 bases and at J to 2 bases, leaving 9 bases not matched to a gene. This CDR3 contains 17 residues.

The CDR3 DNA reads TGTGCCAGCAGAGCACCGGGAGAGTATGGCTACACCTTC. This gives the protein CASRAPGEYGYTF. V is TRBV9 and J is TRBJ1-2; D ambiguous. Trimming cost V 5 bases and J 5 bases, with 13 bases left between them. CDR1 SGDLS and CDR2 YYNGEE come from the germline V gene. The CDR3 loop spans 13 amino acids.